Sequencing of this T cell receptor beta chain was carried out in a study of shared clonotypes between healthy human individuals. Study-wide background: Used for every donor were three CD4 naive, three CD4 memory, two CD8 naive and one CD8 memory plate.

This clone was detected only a few times. What it recognizes is unknown. Regarding the study as a whole: Richness estimates generally favored naive over memory subsets.

Libraries were prepared by immunoSEQ multiplex PCR; TCRdb keeps only in-frame clonotypes and omits some of them. Of hundreds of thousands of clones in the sample, 73% were seen once. The sample comprised memory CD4+ T cells sorted from blood. Subset given: CD45RA-negative fraction. This receptor was obtained from a woman aged 30 to 39 in good health.

CDR3: CASSARPGRSALNGNQPQHF. In DNA form, the CDR3 reads TGTGCCAGCTCCGCTCGCCCGGGACGGTCAGCCTTGAACGGCAATCAGCCCCAGCATTTT. This sequence joins TRBV27 and TRBJ1-5; D may be TRBD1 (5 bases). There are 20 residues in the CDR3. The germline V and J ends were trimmed by 8 bases and 2 bases, with 31 bases remaining between them. CDR1 and CDR2 (germline): MNHEY, SMNVEV (reference sequence).